A selection of T cell receptor beta chains follows, all from one sample in a study of control samples from healthy donors and cancer patients. Sequencing was performed with immunoSEQ multiplex PCR; in TCRdb, only in-frame clones are kept and a portion is missing. The sample yields about 120,000 clones, over 90% seen once. Sequenced: blood. The origin of the receptors is a man aged 25 to 45 in good health. Both conserved end residues are part of each CDR3. D genes are given only for firm matches. Size tells how often a clone was seen (once, few, many) or the class of an expanded clone, and some rows leave it out.

size | J | D | V | DNA | CDR3
- | TRBJ2-1 | - | TRBV19 | TGTGCCAGTAGTATAGATCTGGGCAGGGGACCGTACAATGAGCAGTTCTTC | CASSIDLGRGPYNEQFF
once | TRBJ2-1 | TRBD2 | TRBV4-1 | TGCGCCAGCAGCCCCGAGCGGGGGGTTCTCTATGAGCAGTTCTTC | CASSPERGVLYEQFF
- | TRBJ1-5 | - | TRBV5-6 | TGTGCCAGCAGCGGGGGGACGTATCAGCCCCAGCATTTT | CASSGGTYQPQHF
once | TRBJ1-4 | TRBD1 | TRBV6-5 | TGTGCCAGCAGCTACGGGACAGTTAATGAAAAACTGTTTTTT | CASSYGTVNEKLFF
- | TRBJ1-4 | TRBD1 | TRBV6-6 | TGTGCCAGTAGGGACAGGGTGTTTGGCTGGAATGAAAAACTGTTTTTT | CASRDRVFGWNEKLFF
- | TRBJ1-4 | - | TRBV2 | TGTGCCAGCAATTTCGGTTCGGCGGAAAAACTGTTTTTT | CASNFGSAEKLFF
- | TRBJ1-5 | TRBD1 | TRBV7-9 | TGTGCCAGCAGCGCAGCGCAGGGGGCGGGTAGCAATCAGCCCCAGCATTTT | CASSAAQGAGSNQPQHF
- | TRBJ1-5 | - | TRBV6-6 | TGTGCCAGCAAAGATAGCAATCAGCCCCAGCATTTT | CASKDSNQPQHF
few | TRBJ1-5 | - | TRBV6-5 | TGTGCCAGCAGTTCTAAAGTGGGAACCAATACGTATTTT | CASSSKVGTNTYF
- | TRBJ2-1 | - | TRBV4-1 | TGCGCCAGCAGCCAAGGCGGGGCCTCCTACAATGAGCAGTTCTTC | CASSQGGASYNEQFF
- | TRBJ1-3 | - | TRBV5-1 | TGCGCCAGCAGCGACGGACTGATCTCTGGAAACACCATATATTTT | CASSDGLISGNTIYF
- | TRBJ2-7 | - | TRBV5-6 | TGTGCCAGCAGCGGATCATACGAGCAGTACTTC | CASSGSYEQYF
- | TRBJ2-1 | - | TRBV29-1 | TGCAGCGTTGAAGCGGTGCGAGCCTCCTACAATGAGCAGTTCTTC | CSVEAVRASYNEQFF
- | TRBJ2-5 | TRBD1 | TRBV7-9 | TGTGCCAGCAGCCCCGCCCATGACGGGACAGGTGCAGGGACCCAGTACTTC | CASSPAHDGTGAGTQYF
once | TRBJ2-6 | TRBD1 | TRBV9 | TGTGCCAGCAGGCAAGGGACAGGGGGCTCTGGGGCCAACGTCCTGACTTTC | CASRQGTGGSGANVLTF
once | TRBJ1-1 | TRBD1 | TRBV10-1 | TGCGCCAGCTCGCGTGAAAGGGGGCTAGAAGCTTTCTTT | CASSRERGLEAFF
- | TRBJ2-5 | TRBD2 | TRBV5-6 | TGTGCCAGCAGCCCCGGGGGGGGAGAGACCCAGTACTTC | CASSPGGGETQYF
once | TRBJ2-1 | - | TRBV7-9 | TGTGCCAGCAGCTTTAATAGTGTTGAGCAGTTCTTC | CASSFNSVEQFF
- | TRBJ1-1 | TRBD1 | TRBV4-2 | TGTGCCAGCAGCCAAAAGATAACGGGACAGGGGCAAACTGAAGCTTTCTTT | CASSQKITGQGQTEAFF
once | TRBJ2-5 | - | TRBV11-3 | TGTGCCAGCAGCTTAGGGGACCAGACCCAGTACTTC | CASSLGDQTQYF
- | TRBJ1-1 | - | TRBV27 | TGTGCCAGAAGGATGTCGGGCAGGGTGACTGAAGCTTTCTTT | CARRMSGRVTEAFF
- | TRBJ2-3 | - | TRBV10-1 | TGCGCCAGCAGCGGACCGTCGCGCACAGATACGCAGTATTTT | CASSGPSRTDTQYF
once | TRBJ2-3 | TRBD1 | TRBV5-1 | TGCGCCAGCAGCTCCCTCCCAACGACAGGGGGCGCAGATACGCAGTATTTT | CASSSLPTTGGADTQYF
- | TRBJ1-2 | - | TRBV11-2 | TGTGCCAGCAGCTTAGCGGGGGGCTACTATGGCTACACCTTC | CASSLAGGYYGYTF
- | TRBJ2-5 | TRBD1 | TRBV19 | TGTGCCAGTAACACCGGACAGGGGAATATGGAGACCCAGTACTTC | CASNTGQGNMETQYF
- | TRBJ2-7 | TRBD1 | TRBV27 | TGTGCCAGCAGTTTATCGATTGTCCCGGGACAGTCATCCTCCTACGAGCAGTACTTC | CASSLSIVPGQSSSYEQYF
- | TRBJ1-2 | TRBD1 | TRBV12-5 | TGTGCTAGTGGTTTGGTACAGGGACAGTCGGTCAACTATGGCTACACCTTC | CASGLVQGQSVNYGYTF
- | TRBJ2-5 | - | TRBV7-2 | TGTGCCAGCAGCCGCGGGGTTCAAGAGACCCAGTACTTC | CASSRGVQETQYF
- | TRBJ1-2 | - | TRBV24-1 | TGTGCCACCCAAGGATCCGGGGGTACTTCTAACTATGGCTACACCTTC | CATQGSGGTSNYGYTF
once | TRBJ2-3 | - | TRBV14 | TGTGCCAGCAGCCGTACACACGACTCAGACACAGATACGCAGTATTTT | CASSRTHDSDTDTQYF
- | TRBJ1-4 | - | TRBV7-9 | TGTGCCAGCAGCTTAGAAGGGGCCCAAGAAAAACTGTTTTTT | CASSLEGAQEKLFF
- | TRBJ1-2 | - | TRBV18 | TGTGCCAGCTCACCAATTAGGCAGACTCCCTATGGCTACACCTTC | CASSPIRQTPYGYTF